The 26 T cell receptor beta chains reported below all come from one sample, sequenced in a study of blood T cell repertoires in COVID-19. Libraries were prepared by immunoSEQ multiplex PCR; TCRdb keeps only in-frame clonotypes and omits some of them. The sample yields some 140,000 clones, around four fifths seen once. The sequenced material came from peripheral blood. The receptors were gathered from a man between 60 and 70 years old who had recovered from COVID-19.

At least ten counts were recorded for this clone. The chain links TRBV7-2 to TRBJ2-5, with 7 bases lining up with TRBD1. CDR3 size: 13 residues. J was trimmed by 5 bases and V by 3 bases; bases with no gene match: 3. From germline, CDR1 is SGHTA and CDR2 FQGNSA. CDR3 amino acids: CASSLGTAETQYF. The CDR3 nucleotides are TGTGCCAGCAGCTTGGGGACAGCGGAGACCCAGTACTTC.

V usage is TRBV27 and J usage is TRBJ2-7, with 8 nucleotides matching TRBD1. Germline-derived CDR1 and CDR2 are MNHEY and SMNVEV (reference sequence). The junction had 0 bases not matched to a gene; V was cut back by 2 bases and J by 3 bases. The CDR3 has 13 amino acids. The DNA for the CDR3 is TGTGCCAGCAGTTTAGGGACAGGCTACGAGCAGTACTTC. This codes for CASSLGTGYEQYF.

Concerning this clone: At one end, the junction sequence differs from germline, possibly due to a read error. V and J are TRBV29-1 and TRBJ2-7; tentative D call: TRBD2 (5 bases). This CDR3 contains 12 residues. From germline, CDR1 is SQVTM and CDR2 ANQGSEA. The CDR3 reads CSVVASSHEQYF. The CDR3 DNA sequence: TGCAGCGTTGTCGCTAGCTCCCACGAGCAGTACTTC.

The V and J genes are TRBV7-9 and TRBJ2-7; 8 bases match TRBD1. This CDR3 spans 14 amino acids. J gave up 5 bases and V 5 bases, and 8 bases lay outside the gene matches. Looked up from germline, CDR1 is SEHNR and CDR2 is FQNEAQ (reference sequence). The CDR3 nucleotides read TGTGCCAGCAGCGCTCGACAGGGGTCGGACGAGCAGTACTTC. Translating it yields CASSARQGSDEQYF.

This chain uses TRBV7-6 with TRBJ2-3, with 9 bases matching TRBD1. With 4 bases clipped from V and 4 bases from J, the junction kept 9 bases outside the gene matches. The CDR3 runs 16 residues. Germline V lookup: CDR1 SGHVS, CDR2 FNYEAQ. CDR3 sequence reads: CASSSTGTGMSDTQYF. The CDR3 bases are TGTGCCAGCAGCTCCACCGGGACAGGGATGTCAGATACGCAGTATTTT.

The chain carries TRBV27 and TRBJ2-3, with 14 bases fitting TRBD2. This CDR3 contains 17 residues. Trimming at V came to 6 bases and at J to 2 bases, leaving 7 bases not matched to a gene. Germline CDR1 reads MNHEY; CDR2 reads SMNVEV (reference sequence). In nucleotides, the CDR3 is TGTGCCAGCAGCGCTGGACTAGCGGGGGGCTACACAGATACGCAGTATTTT. Encoded protein: CASSAGLAGGYTDTQYF.

The J gene is TRBJ2-5, the V gene TRBV7-2, with 8 bases lining up with TRBD1. Per germline, CDR1 SGHTA and CDR2 FQGNSA. V lost 5 bases, J lost 4 bases, and 9 bases stayed unmatched. The CDR3 totals 15 residues. The CDR3 DNA sequence: TGTGCCAGCAGCACCTGGACAGGGATTACAGAGACCCAGTACTTC. Translation: CASSTWTGITETQYF.

This clone showed up just a few times. CDR3 region: CASSGGNRSPLHF. In DNA, the CDR3 is TGTGCCAGCAGTGGAGGGAACAGGTCACCCCTCCACTTT. The V and J genes are TRBV28 and TRBJ1-6; TRBD1 is a possible D gene (5 bases). The V end lost 5 bases, the J end lost 10 bases, and 12 bases lay between the germline ends. Germline assignment: CDR1 MDHEN and CDR2 SYDVKM. The CDR3 is made up of 13 amino acids. The whole variable domain, filled in from reference TRBV28 and TRBJ1-6, reads DVKVTQSSRYLVKRTGEKVFLECVQDMDHENMFWYRQDPGLGLRLIYFSYDVKMKEKGDIPEGYSVSREKKERFSLILESASTNQTSMYLCASSGGNRSPLHFGNGTRLTVT.

The chain is built from TRBV6-4 and TRBJ1-2; weak D call: TRBD1 (5 bases). This CDR3 region has 13 residues. Trimming took 5 bases from V and 3 from J, leaving 10 bases between them. Germline lookup yields CDR1 MRHNA and CDR2 SNTAGT. The CDR3, as DNA: TGTGCCAGCAGTAGGGGCAGGGACTATGGCTACACCTTC. As protein: CASSRGRDYGYTF.

This chain connects TRBV19 to TRBJ2-7, with a weak D call TRBD2 (5 bases). The CDR3 spans 13 residues. CDR1 LNHDA and CDR2 SQIVND come from the germline V gene (reference sequence). V gave up 3 bases and J gave up 1 base, with 7 bases separating them. Written as DNA, the CDR3 is TGTGCCAGTAGTATTAGCGTATCCTACGAGCAGTACTTC. Its translation: CASSISVSYEQYF.

This rearrangement joins TRBV3-1 (or the pseudogene TRBV3-2) to TRBJ1-2, with D uncertain. CDR3 length: 12 amino acids. Trimming stripped 0 bases from V and 9 bases from J, with 8 bases between. CDR1 LGHDT and CDR2 YNNKEL come from the germline V gene (reference sequence). DNA of the CDR3: TGTGCCAGCAGCCAAGATTCGGGGAGCTACACCTTC. This gives the protein CASSQDSGSYTF.

This chain connects TRBV3-1 (or the pseudogene TRBV3-2) to TRBJ1-3; 8 positions agree with TRBD1. The germline gives CDR1 LGHDT, CDR2 YNNKEL (reference sequence). V was pared by 1 base and J by 4 bases, with 9 bases of the junction left unmatched. This CDR3 contains 17 residues. CDR3 amino acids: CASSQGFSTGVGNTIYF. The CDR3, as DNA: TGTGCCAGCAGCCAAGGGTTTTCGACAGGGGTCGGAAACACCATATATTTT.

V and J are TRBV19 and TRBJ2-5, with 14 bases that match TRBD2. The ends lost 5 bases at V and 6 bases at J; junction bases unmatched: 14. Looked up from germline, CDR1 is LNHDA and CDR2 is SQIVND (reference sequence). The CDR3 contains 18 residues. CDR3 DNA: TGTGCCAGTAGTTCTTCCGGGACTAGCGGGAGTAGTTTGAAGACCCAGTACTTC. Its protein is CASSSSGTSGSSLKTQYF.

The rearrangement links TRBV5-1 to TRBJ2-3; TRBD2 aligns across 8 bases. Germline CDR1 SGHRS, CDR2 YFSETQ. The V segment lost 1 base and the J segment 4 bases; nucleotides outside the gene matches: 8. This CDR3 spans 16 amino acids. The CDR3 coding sequence is TGCGCCAGCAGCTTGCGGGCGGGAGGTTTATCAGATACGCAGTATTTT. Translating it yields CASSLRAGGLSDTQYF.

This clone has only a few counts. The gene calls are TRBV6-2 or TRBV6-3 and TRBJ2-7, with D possibly TRBD2 on 6 matching bases. V gave up 2 bases and J gave up 2 bases, with 16 bases separating them. The CDR3 loop spans 16 amino acids. CDR1 and CDR2 (germline): MNHEY, SVGEGT. The CDR3 spells CASSYSRGTVAYEQYF. CDR3 DNA sequence: TGTGCCAGCAGTTACAGTCGGGGGACTGTCGCCTACGAGCAGTACTTC.

The V and J genes are TRBV9 and TRBJ2-3, with 9 bases aligning to TRBD2. The CDR3 has 17 residues. V lost 0 bases to trimming and J lost 4 bases; unmatched junction nucleotides: 9. CDR1 is SGDLS and CDR2 is YYNGEE in the germline V gene. The CDR3 protein is CASSVGGSGSTADTQYF. As DNA, the CDR3 is TGTGCCAGCAGCGTAGGCGGTAGCGGGAGTACTGCAGATACGCAGTATTTT.

This clone appeared a few times. The chain uses TRBV6-2 or TRBV6-3 and TRBJ2-7; 7 bases agree with TRBD1. This CDR3 has 16 amino acids. The germline CDR1 and CDR2 sequences are MNHEY and SVGEGT. With 5 bases clipped from V and 2 bases from J, the junction kept 12 bases outside the gene matches. CDR3: CASSPLMTGLTYEQYF. CDR3 DNA sequence: TGTGCCAGCAGTCCCCTTATGACAGGGTTGACCTACGAGCAGTACTTC.

The CDR3 protein is CSVARGTGELFF. The CDR3 nucleotides read TGCAGCGTTGCCAGGGGCACCGGGGAGCTGTTTTTT. The genes are TRBV29-1 and TRBJ2-2; TRBD1 might be the D (6 bases). The CDR3 totals 12 residues. Germline lookup yields CDR1 SQVTM and CDR2 ANQGSEA. V shed 4 bases and J shed 4 bases, with 7 bases lying between them.

The genes are TRBV3-1 (or the pseudogene TRBV3-2) and TRBJ2-3; D is perhaps TRBD2 (5 bases). The CDR3 totals 14 residues. Germline V gene data show CDR1 as LGHDT and CDR2 as YNNKEL (reference sequence). With 4 bases removed from V and 5 bases from J, the gap between germline ends came to 13 bases. Written as DNA, the CDR3 is TGTGCCAGCAGCCTCCGGGCCGAGGGAGATACGCAGTATTTT. Protein: CASSLRAEGDTQYF.

The rearrangement links TRBV12-5 to TRBJ2-7; 8 nucleotides agree with TRBD1. Germline values: CDR1 LGHNT, CDR2 FRNRAP. V was pared by 5 bases and J by 1 base, with 4 bases of the junction left unmatched. CDR3 length: 14 residues. The CDR3 DNA reads as TGTGCTAGTGGTGCCTGGACAGGGTCCTACGAGCAGTACTTC. It is translated as CASGAWTGSYEQYF.

This chain joins TRBV19 and TRBJ1-1; D gene uncertain. V was shortened by 6 bases and J by 4 bases, with 12 bases between the two germline ends. Germline CDR1 LNHDA, CDR2 SQIVND (reference sequence). The length of the CDR3 is 13 residues. The DNA of the CDR3 is TGTGCCAGTAGCCGGCGGCGGAGCACTGAAGCTTTCTTT. Translation: CASSRRRSTEAFF.

The CDR3 nucleotides read TGTGCCAGCAGCGTAGCAGCGGGGTCCTACGAGCAGTACTTC. Its translation is CASSVAAGSYEQYF. The gene calls are TRBV9 and TRBJ2-7; 7 bases line up with TRBD2. The J segment lost 1 base and the V segment lost 0 bases, leaving 1 base of the junction unmatched. The CDR3 is made up of 14 amino acids. Germline V CDR1 and CDR2: SGDLS, YYNGEE.

V usage is TRBV6-5 and J usage is TRBJ1-5, with TRBD1 matching over 12 bases. Germline CDR1 and CDR2: MNHEY and SVGAGI. This CDR3 spans 15 amino acids. J gave up 6 bases and V 6 bases, and 6 bases lay outside the gene matches. The CDR3 DNA is TGTGCCAGCAGCCGGGGACAGGGGGCCTTTCAGCCCCAGCATTTT. Translating it yields CASSRGQGAFQPQHF.

CDR3 residues: CASSPWTSGPNEQFF. CDR3 DNA: TGTGCCAGCAGTCCCTGGACTAGCGGGCCCAATGAGCAGTTCTTC. The chain employs TRBV27 and TRBJ2-1, with 11 bases aligning to TRBD2. V shed 5 bases, J shed 6 bases, and the junction held 6 bases outside the gene matches. There are 15 residues in the CDR3. CDR1 MNHEY and CDR2 SMNVEV come from the germline V gene (reference sequence).

The chain combines TRBV30 with TRBJ1-2; 7 nucleotides match TRBD1. This CDR3 has 15 amino acids. Trimming removed 4 bases from V and 7 bases from J; junction bases left unmatched: 15. Looked up from germline, CDR1 is GTSNPN and CDR2 is SVGIG (reference sequence). CDR3 bases: TGTGCCTGGACGAACTCCTGGACAGGAGCGGGTGGCTACACCTTC. Protein product: CAWTNSWTGAGGYTF.

This sequence joins TRBV30 and TRBJ1-6; D uncertain. CDR3 length: 15 amino acids. The V end was cut by 6 bases, the J end by 10 bases, with 22 bases between. The germline V gene encodes CDR1 GTSNPN and CDR2 SVGIG (reference sequence). Here the CDR3 reads CACRRKEVRRSPLHF. The DNA for the CDR3 is TGTGCCTGTCGAAGGAAGGAGGTTCGCCGCTCACCCCTCCACTTT.